This T cell receptor beta chain was sequenced during a study of blood T cell repertoires in COVID-19. Only one count was recorded for this clone. Germline V gene data show CDR1 as SQVTM and CDR2 as ANQGSEA. The length of the CDR3 is 16 residues. Trimming took 0 bases from V and 1 from J; bases not matched to a gene: 6. Those enrolled, adults aged 18 to 89 years, came from 25 or so US areas. Clinical history as reported by participants underpinned cohort assignment. What the recovered Cohort 3 donors had was two negative PCRs, clearance, or symptom resolution. Original handling: Reference gene primers were amplified, and this amplification served to estimate nucleated cell counts. The protocol was immunoSEQ multiplex PCR, while the TCRdb copy is restricted to in-frame clones and leaves out a portion. V, J and clone size reflect that table, while D and trimming were determined from the DNA. The sample records around 450,000 clones, 90% being singletons.

What was sequenced was PBMCs or T cells enriched from blood (not recorded which). This sequence was found in a man aged 18 to 29 who had recovered from COVID-19. This chain links TRBV29-1 with TRBJ1-2, with 9 bases fitting TRBD1. This chain's CDR3 is CSVEDGQGMFNYGYTF. CDR3 nucleotide sequence: TGCAGCGTTGAAGATGGACAGGGGATGTTTAACTATGGCTACACCTTC.